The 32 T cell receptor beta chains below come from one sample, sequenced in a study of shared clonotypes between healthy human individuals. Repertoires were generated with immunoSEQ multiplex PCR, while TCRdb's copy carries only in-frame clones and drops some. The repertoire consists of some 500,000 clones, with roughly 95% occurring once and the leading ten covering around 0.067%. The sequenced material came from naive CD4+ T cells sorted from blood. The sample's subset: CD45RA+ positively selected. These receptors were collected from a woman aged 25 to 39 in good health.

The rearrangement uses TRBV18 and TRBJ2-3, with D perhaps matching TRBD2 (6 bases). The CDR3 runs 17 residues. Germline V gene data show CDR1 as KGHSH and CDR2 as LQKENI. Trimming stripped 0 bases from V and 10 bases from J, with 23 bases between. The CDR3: CASSPPPDGSFPHAQYF. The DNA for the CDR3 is TGTGCCAGCTCACCACCGCCGGACGGGAGTTTCCCCCACGCGCAGTATTTT. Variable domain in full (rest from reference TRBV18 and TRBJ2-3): NAGVMQNPRHLVRRRGQEARLRCSPMKGHSHVYWYRQLPEEGLKFMVYLQKENIIDESGMPKERFSAEFPKEGPSILRIQQVVRGDSAAYFCASSPPPDGSFPHAQYFGPGTRLTVL.

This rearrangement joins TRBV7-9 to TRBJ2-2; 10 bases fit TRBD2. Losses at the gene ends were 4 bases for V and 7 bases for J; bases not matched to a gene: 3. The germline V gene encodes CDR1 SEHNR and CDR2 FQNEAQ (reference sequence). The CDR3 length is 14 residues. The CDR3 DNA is TGTGCCAGCAGCTCACTAGCGGGACGCGGGGAGCTGTTTTTT. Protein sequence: CASSSLAGRGELFF. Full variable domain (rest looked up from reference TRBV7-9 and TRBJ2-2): DTGVSQNPRHKITKRGQNVTFRCDPISEHNRLYWYRQTLGQGPEFLTYFQNEAQLEKSRLLSDRFSAERPKGSFSTLEIQRTEQGDSAMYLCASSSLAGRGELFFGEGSRLTVL.

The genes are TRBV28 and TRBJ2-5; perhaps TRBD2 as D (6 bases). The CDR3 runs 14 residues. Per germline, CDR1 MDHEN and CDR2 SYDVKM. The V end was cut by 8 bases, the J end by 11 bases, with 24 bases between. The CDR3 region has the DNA TGTGCCAGCTTCAAGGCTAGCGCCACAGCAAAGCAGTACTTC. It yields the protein CASFKASATAKQYF.

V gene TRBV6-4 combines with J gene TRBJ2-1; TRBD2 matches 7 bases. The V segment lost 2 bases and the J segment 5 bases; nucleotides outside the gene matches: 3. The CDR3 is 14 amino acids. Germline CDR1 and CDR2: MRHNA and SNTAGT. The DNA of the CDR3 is TGTGCCAGCAGTGACGGCGGGAGCAACAATGAGCAGTTCTTC. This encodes CASSDGGSNNEQFF.

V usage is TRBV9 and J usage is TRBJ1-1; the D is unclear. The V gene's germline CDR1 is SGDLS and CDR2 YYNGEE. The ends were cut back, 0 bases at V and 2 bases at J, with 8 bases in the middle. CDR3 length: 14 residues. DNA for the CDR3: TGTGCCAGCAGCGTAGTAACCAGTAACACTGAAGCTTTCTTT. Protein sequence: CASSVVTSNTEAFF.

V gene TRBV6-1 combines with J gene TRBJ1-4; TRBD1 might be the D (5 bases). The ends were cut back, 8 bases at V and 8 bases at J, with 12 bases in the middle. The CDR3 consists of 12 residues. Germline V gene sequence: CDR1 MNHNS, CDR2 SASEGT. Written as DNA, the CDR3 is TGTGCCAGCCTGGACATCGGAGAAAAACTGTTTTTT. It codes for CASLDIGEKLFF.

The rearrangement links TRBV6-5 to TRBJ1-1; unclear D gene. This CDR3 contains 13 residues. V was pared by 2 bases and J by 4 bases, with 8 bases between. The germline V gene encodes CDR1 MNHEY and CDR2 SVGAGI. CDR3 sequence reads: CASSYEAGTEAFF. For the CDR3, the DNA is TGTGCCAGCAGTTACGAAGCAGGCACTGAAGCTTTCTTT.

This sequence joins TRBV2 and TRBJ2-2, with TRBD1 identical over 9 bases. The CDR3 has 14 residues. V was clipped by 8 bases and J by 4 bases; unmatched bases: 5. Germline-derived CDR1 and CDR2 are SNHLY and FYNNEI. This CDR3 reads CASAGTGFTGELFF. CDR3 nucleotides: TGTGCCAGCGCCGGGACAGGGTTCACCGGGGAGCTGTTTTTT.

In DNA, the CDR3 is TGTGCCAGCAGCGCCCTGACAGGCATTTCTGGGGAGCTGTTTTTT. This gives the protein CASSALTGISGELFF. The rearrangement links TRBV6-5 to TRBJ2-2; tentative D call: TRBD1 (6 bases). This CDR3 is 15 amino acids long. In germline, CDR1 is MNHEY, CDR2 SVGAGI. The V gene lost 6 bases and the J gene lost 8 bases, with 19 bases spanning the gap.

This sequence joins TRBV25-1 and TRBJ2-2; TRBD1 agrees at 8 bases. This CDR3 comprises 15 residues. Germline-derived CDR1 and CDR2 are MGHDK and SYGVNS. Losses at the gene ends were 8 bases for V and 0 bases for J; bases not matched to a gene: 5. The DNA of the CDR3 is TGTGCCAGCCTCCAGGGGGCGGCGAACACCGGGGAGCTGTTTTTT. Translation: CASLQGAANTGELFF.

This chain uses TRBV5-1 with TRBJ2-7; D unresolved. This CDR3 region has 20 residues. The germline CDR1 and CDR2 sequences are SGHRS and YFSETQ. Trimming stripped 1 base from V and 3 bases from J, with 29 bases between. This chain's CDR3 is CASSLIPSYTATIMRYEQYF. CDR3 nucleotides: TGCGCCAGCAGCTTGATCCCCTCTTATACCGCGACAATCATGCGCTACGAGCAGTACTTC.

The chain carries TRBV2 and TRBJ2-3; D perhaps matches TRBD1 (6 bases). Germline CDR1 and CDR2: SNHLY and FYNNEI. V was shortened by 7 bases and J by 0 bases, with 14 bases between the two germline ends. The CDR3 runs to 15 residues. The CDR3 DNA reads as TGTGCCAGCAAGAGGGACACCCAAAGCACAGATACGCAGTATTTT. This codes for CASKRDTQSTDTQYF.

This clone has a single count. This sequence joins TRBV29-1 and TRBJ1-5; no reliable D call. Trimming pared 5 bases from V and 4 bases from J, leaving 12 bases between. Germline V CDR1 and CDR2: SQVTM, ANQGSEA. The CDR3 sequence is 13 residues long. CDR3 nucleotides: TGCAGCGTTCGGAATTCGTTAAATCAGCCCCAGCATTTT. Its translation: CSVRNSLNQPQHF.

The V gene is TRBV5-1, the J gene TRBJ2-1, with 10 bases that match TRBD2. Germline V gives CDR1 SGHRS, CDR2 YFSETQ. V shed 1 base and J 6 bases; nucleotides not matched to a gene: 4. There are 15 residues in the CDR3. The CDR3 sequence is CASSLKSGRANEQFF. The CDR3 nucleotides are TGCGCCAGCAGCTTGAAGAGCGGGAGGGCCAATGAGCAGTTCTTC.

CDR3 in DNA: TGTGCCAGCAGCCGTGAGCGATGGACAGGGACCGGTGAGCAGTTCTTC. Amino acid sequence: CASSRERWTGTGEQFF. The chain carries TRBV14 and TRBJ2-1, with TRBD1 identical over 8 bases. J gave up 9 bases and V 4 bases, and 14 bases lay outside the gene matches. The CDR3 is 16 amino acids. Germline loops: CDR1 SGHDN, CDR2 FVKESK.

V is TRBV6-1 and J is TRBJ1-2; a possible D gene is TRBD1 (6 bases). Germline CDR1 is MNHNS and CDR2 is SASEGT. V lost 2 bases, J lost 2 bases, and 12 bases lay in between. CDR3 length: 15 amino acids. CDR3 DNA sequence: TGTGCCAGCAGTGAATTCGACAGGAAAAACTATGGCTACACCTTC. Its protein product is CASSEFDRKNYGYTF.

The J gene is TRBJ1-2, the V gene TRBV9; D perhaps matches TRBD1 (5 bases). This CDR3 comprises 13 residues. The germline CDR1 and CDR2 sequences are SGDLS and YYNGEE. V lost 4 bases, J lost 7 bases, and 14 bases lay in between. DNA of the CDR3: TGTGCCAGCAGCCTCCGAGGGGAATTTGGCTACACCTTC. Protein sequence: CASSLRGEFGYTF.

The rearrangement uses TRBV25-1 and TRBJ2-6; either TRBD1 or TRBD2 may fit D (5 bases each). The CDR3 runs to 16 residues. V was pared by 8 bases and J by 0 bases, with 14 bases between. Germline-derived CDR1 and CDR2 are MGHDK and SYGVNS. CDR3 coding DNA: TGTGCCAGCGGGGGTGACATTATCTCTGGGGCCAACGTCCTGACTTTC. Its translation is CASGGDIISGANVLTF.

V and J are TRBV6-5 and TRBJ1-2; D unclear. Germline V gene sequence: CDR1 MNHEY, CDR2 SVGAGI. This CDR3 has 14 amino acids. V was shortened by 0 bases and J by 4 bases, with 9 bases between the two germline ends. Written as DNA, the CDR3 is TGTGCCAGCAGTTACTCATCGGTTACCTATGGCTACACCTTC. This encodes CASSYSSVTYGYTF.

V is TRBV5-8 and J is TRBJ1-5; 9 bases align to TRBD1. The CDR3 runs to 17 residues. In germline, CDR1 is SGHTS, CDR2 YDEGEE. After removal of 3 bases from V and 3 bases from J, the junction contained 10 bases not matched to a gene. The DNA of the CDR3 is TGTGCCAGCAGCTCCCGGGACAGGGCCCCTACCAATCAGCCCCAGCATTTT. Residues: CASSSRDRAPTNQPQHF. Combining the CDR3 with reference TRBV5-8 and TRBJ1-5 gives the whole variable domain EAGVTQSPTHLIKTRGQQATLRCSPISGHTSVYWYQQALGLGLQFLLWYDEGEERNRGNFPPRFSGRQFPNYSSELNVNALELEDSALYLCASSSRDRAPTNQPQHFGDGTRLSIL.

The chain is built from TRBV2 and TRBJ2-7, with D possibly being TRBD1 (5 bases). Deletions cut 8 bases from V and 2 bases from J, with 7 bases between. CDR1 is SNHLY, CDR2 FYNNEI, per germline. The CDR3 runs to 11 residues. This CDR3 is CASGQTYEQYF. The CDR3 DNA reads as TGTGCCAGCGGACAAACCTACGAGCAGTACTTC.

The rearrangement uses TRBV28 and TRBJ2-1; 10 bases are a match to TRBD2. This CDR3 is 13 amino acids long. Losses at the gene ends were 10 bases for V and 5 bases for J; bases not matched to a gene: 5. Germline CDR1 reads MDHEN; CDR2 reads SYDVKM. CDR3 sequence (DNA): TGTGCCACCTTAGCGGGAGGTCACAATGAGCAGTTCTTC. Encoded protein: CATLAGGHNEQFF.

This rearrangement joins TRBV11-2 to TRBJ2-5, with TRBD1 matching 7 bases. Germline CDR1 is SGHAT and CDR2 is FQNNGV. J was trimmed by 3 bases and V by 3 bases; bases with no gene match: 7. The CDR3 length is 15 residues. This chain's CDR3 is CASSLGTDLEETQYF. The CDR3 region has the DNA TGTGCCAGCAGCTTGGGGACAGACCTTGAAGAGACCCAGTACTTC.

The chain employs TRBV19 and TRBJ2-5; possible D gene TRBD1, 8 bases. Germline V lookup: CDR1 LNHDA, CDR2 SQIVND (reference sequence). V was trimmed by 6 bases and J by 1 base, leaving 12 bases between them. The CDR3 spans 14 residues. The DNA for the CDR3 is TGTGCCAGTAGACACAGGGGGGGCCAAGAGACCCAGTACTTC. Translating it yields CASRHRGGQETQYF.

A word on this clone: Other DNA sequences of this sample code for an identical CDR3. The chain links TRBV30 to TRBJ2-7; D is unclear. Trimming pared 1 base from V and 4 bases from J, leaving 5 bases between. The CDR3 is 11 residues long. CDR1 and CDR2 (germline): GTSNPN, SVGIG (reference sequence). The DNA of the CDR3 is TGTGCCTGGAGTGGAGGATACGAGCAGTACTTC. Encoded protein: CAWSGGYEQYF. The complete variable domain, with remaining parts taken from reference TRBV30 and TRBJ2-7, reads SQTIHQWPATLVQPVGSPLSLECTVEGTSNPNLYWYRQAAGRGLQLLFYSVGIGQISSEVPQNLSASRPQDRQFILSSKKLLLSDSGFYLCAWSGGYEQYFGPGTRLTVT.

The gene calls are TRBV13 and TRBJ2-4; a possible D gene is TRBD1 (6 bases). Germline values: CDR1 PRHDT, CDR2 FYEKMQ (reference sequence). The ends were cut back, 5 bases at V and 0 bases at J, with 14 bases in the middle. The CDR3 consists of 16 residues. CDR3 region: CASSQRTVIAKNIQYF. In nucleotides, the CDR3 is TGTGCCAGCAGCCAAAGGACAGTTATAGCCAAAAACATTCAGTACTTC.

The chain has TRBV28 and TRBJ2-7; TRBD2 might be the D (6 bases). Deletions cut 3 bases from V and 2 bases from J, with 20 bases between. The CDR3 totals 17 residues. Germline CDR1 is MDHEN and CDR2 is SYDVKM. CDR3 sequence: CASSFSLEGRTTYEQYF. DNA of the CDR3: TGTGCCAGCAGTTTTTCGCTTGAAGGGCGGACTACCTACGAGCAGTACTTC.

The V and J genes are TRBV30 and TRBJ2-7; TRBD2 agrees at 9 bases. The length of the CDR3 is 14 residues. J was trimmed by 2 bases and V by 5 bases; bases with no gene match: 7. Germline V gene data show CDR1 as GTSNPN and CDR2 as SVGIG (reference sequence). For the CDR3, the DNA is TGTGCCTGGTTTCTAGCGGGACAGACCTACGAGCAGTACTTC. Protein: CAWFLAGQTYEQYF.

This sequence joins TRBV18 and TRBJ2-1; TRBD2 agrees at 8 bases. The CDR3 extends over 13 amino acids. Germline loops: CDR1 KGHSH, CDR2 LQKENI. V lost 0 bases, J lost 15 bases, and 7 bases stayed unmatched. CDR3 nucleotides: TGTGCCAGCTCACCACCCCTCGGGAGGGCCCCGTTCTTC. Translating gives CASSPPLGRAPFF. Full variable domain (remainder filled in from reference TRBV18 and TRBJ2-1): NAGVMQNPRHLVRRRGQEARLRCSPMKGHSHVYWYRQLPEEGLKFMVYLQKENIIDESGMPKERFSAEFPKEGPSILRIQQVVRGDSAAYFCASSPPLGRAPFFGPGTRLTVL.

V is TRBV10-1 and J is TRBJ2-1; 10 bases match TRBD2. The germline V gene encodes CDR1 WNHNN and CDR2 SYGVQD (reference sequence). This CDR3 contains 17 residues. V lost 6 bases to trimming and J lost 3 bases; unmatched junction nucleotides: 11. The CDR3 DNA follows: TGCGCCAGCAGCGAGCGGGAGGGCCGAGGATTCTACAATGAGCAGTTCTTC. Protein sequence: CASSEREGRGFYNEQFF.

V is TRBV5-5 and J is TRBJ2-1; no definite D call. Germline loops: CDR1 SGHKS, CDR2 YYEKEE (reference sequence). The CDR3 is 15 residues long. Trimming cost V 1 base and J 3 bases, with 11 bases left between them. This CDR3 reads CASSLLGLGYNEQFF. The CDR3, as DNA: TGTGCCAGCAGCTTGTTAGGGTTGGGCTACAATGAGCAGTTCTTC.

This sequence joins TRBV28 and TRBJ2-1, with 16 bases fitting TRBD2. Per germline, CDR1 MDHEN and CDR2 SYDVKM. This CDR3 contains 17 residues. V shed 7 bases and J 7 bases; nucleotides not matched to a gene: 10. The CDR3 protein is CASTGTSGRASVNEQFF. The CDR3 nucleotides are TGTGCCAGCACCGGGACTAGCGGGAGGGCCTCAGTAAATGAGCAGTTCTTC.